The sequence of this T cell receptor beta chain was determined in a study of CD8 T cells in ankylosing spondylitis. Regarding the study as a whole: A motif of eight highly homologous TCR beta variants was seen as apparently characteristic of ankylosing spondylitis blood. As for the disease-linked clones, they showed a CD8+ phenotype and occurred at relatively low frequencies in peripheral blood.

This CDR3 has 13 amino acids. V lost 2 bases to trimming and J lost 8 bases, with 12 bases between them. In this sample, this clonotype turned up many times. Its target is not known. In TCRdb, the 5' RACE reads were re-called with MiXCR into one record per CDR3 protein. Of 500,000 or so distinct CDR3 sequences detected, 5.3% appear once; the ten largest clones hold roughly 3.2%. This sequence was found in a male donor with ankylosing spondylitis. The V gene is TRBV12-3 or TRBV12-4, the J gene TRBJ1-2; D remains ambiguous. The sequenced sample was blood, either unsorted or a sorted T cell fraction (not recorded which). CDR3 coding DNA: TGTGCCAGCAGTTTACTATCCGGCTCCGGCTACACCTTC. It is translated as CASSLLSGSGYTF.